What follows are 24 T cell receptor beta chains derived from one specimen sequenced in a study of blood T cells in healthy people across ages. Then a second PCR, running about 6 to 11 cycles, was carried out with a sample-barcoded 5' primer and a J-beta primer mix. TCRdb passed the 5' RACE reads through MiXCR, listing each CDR3 protein once. The top ten clones hold about a fifth of a sample with 910,000 or so distinct CDR3 sequences, approximately 50% of them seen once. Material: blood. Source of these receptors: a woman aged 55-70 years in good health.

The chain employs TRBV28 and TRBJ2-7; unclear D gene. This CDR3 spans 11 amino acids. V dropped 8 bases and J dropped 2 bases, with 7 bases sitting between them. Germline-derived CDR1 and CDR2 are MDHEN and SYDVKM. CDR3 amino acids: CASFSPYEQYF. CDR3 nucleotide sequence: TGTGCCAGCTTCTCACCCTACGAGCAGTACTTC.

CDR3 coding DNA: TGTGCCAGCAGTCTCACCTCACCGGGACTCTACAATGAGCAGTTCTTC. The encoded protein is CASSLTSPGLYNEQFF. The rearrangement links TRBV27 to TRBJ2-1; D is perhaps TRBD2 (6 bases). The CDR3 contains 16 residues. V was shortened by 5 bases and J by 3 bases, with 17 bases between the two germline ends. The germline CDR1 and CDR2 sequences are MNHEY and SMNVEV (reference sequence).

The J gene is TRBJ2-1, the V gene TRBV4-3; D could derive from TRBD1 or TRBD2 (5 bases each). The V gene's germline CDR1 is LGHNA and CDR2 YSLEER. This CDR3 contains 16 residues. Trimming removed 0 bases at V and 6 bases at J, with 15 bases between. The CDR3 nucleotides read TGCGCCAGCAGCCAAGATCGTGTGGGACCTTTCAATGAGCAGTTCTTC. It yields the protein CASSQDRVGPFNEQFF.

This clonotype was detected once. The CDR3 DNA sequence: TGTGCCAGCAGTTTAAGTGAGTTCTACGAGCAGTACTTC. Protein product: CASSLSEFYEQYF. The gene calls are TRBV27 and TRBJ2-4; D unclear. The DNA end favors TRBJ2-7, so the J call may be wrong. The germline V gene encodes CDR1 MNHEY and CDR2 SMNVEV (reference sequence). This CDR3 has 13 residues.

This clonotype was detected only a few times. The V gene is TRBV7-8, the J gene TRBJ1-6; no reliable D call. The V gene lost 4 bases and the J gene lost 2 bases, with 12 bases spanning the gap. Germline lookup yields CDR1 SGHVS and CDR2 FQNEAQ. CDR3 length: 16 residues. The CDR3 DNA reads TGTGCCAGCAGCTCGCACCCTATTGCCTATAATTCACCCCTCCACTTT. Protein sequence: CASSSHPIAYNSPLHF.

This clonotype was seen a handful of times. The chain recombines TRBV15 with TRBJ2-5, with D perhaps matching TRBD2 (5 bases). The J call may be mistaken, given a closer DNA end match to TRBJ2-7. Germline loops: CDR1 LNHNV, CDR2 YYDKDF (reference sequence). The CDR3 is 14 residues long. CDR3 coding DNA: TGTGCCACCAGCCCCGGGGATAATGGGAGCGAGCAGTACTTC. It codes for CATSPGDNGSEQYF.

This chain links TRBV6-5 with TRBJ2-5, with D possibly matching TRBD2 (5 bases). The J call may be in error: the DNA end matches TRBJ2-7 better. The CDR3 spans 15 residues. Germline CDR1 is MNHEY and CDR2 is SVGAGI. Written as DNA, the CDR3 is TGTGCCAACGGGGTGATTCCGGGAATAACCTACGAGCAGTACTTC. As protein: CANGVIPGITYEQYF.

The table lists this clonotype with a few counts. The V and J genes are TRBV4-1 and TRBJ2-3; D gene uncertain. V lost 4 bases and J lost 2, with 16 bases in between. From germline, CDR1 is MGHRA and CDR2 YSYEKL. This CDR3 has 16 residues. The CDR3 sequence: CASSRNPEILTDTQYF. The CDR3, as DNA: TGCGCCAGCAGCCGGAACCCCGAAATTCTCACAGATACGCAGTATTTT.

The chain recombines TRBV12-3 or TRBV12-4 with TRBJ2-7; unclear D gene. This CDR3 comprises 14 residues. Trimming took off 2 bases at V and 3 bases at J, with 11 bases between the two ends. For the CDR3, the DNA is TGTGCCAGCAGTTTATCACCGCCAGACTACGAGCAGTACTTC. This translates into CASSLSPPDYEQYF.

The rearrangement links TRBV28 to TRBJ2-6; TRBD1 is a possible D gene (7 bases). V gave up 6 bases and J gave up 12 bases, with 12 bases separating them. This CDR3 is 12 amino acids long. Germline loops: CDR1 MDHEN, CDR2 SYDVKM. CDR3 bases: TGTGCCAGCAGCCATCAGGGGGGCGTCCTGACTTTC. As protein: CASSHQGGVLTF. Full variable domain (rest looked up from reference TRBV28 and TRBJ2-6): DVKVTQSSRYLVKRTGEKVFLECVQDMDHENMFWYRQDPGLGLRLIYFSYDVKMKEKGDIPEGYSVSREKKERFSLILESASTNQTSMYLCASSHQGGVLTFGAGSRLTVL.

The CDR3 DNA sequence: TGTGCCAGCAAGGCAGGCAGGGAAGTGAGAGATACGCAGTATTTT. This codes for CASKAGREVRDTQYF. The chain combines TRBV2 with TRBJ2-3, with a weak D call TRBD1 (5 bases). CDR3 length: 15 residues. Germline values: CDR1 SNHLY, CDR2 FYNNEI. V was trimmed by 7 bases and J by 5 bases, leaving 19 bases between them.

The chain carries TRBV18 and TRBJ2-1; 7 nucleotides match TRBD2. J gave up 4 bases and V 0 bases, and 6 bases lay outside the gene matches. The CDR3 totals 16 residues. The germline gives CDR1 KGHSH, CDR2 LQKENI. The DNA of the CDR3 is TGTGCCAGCTCACCACCGGGGCTAGCGGTGTACAATGAGCAGTTCTTC. This sequence encodes CASSPPGLAVYNEQFF.

This clonotype occurred a few times. The chain links TRBV29-1 to TRBJ2-1, with a weak D call TRBD2 (6 bases). V was pared by 7 bases and J by 0 bases, with 10 bases between. Germline lookup yields CDR1 SQVTM and CDR2 ANQGSEA. The CDR3 runs to 13 residues. The CDR3 DNA reads as TGCAGCGAGACTAGGAGCTCCTACAATGAGCAGTTCTTC. Translation gives CSETRSSYNEQFF.

This chain links TRBV27 with TRBJ1-1; 8 bases are a match to TRBD1. The V gene's germline CDR1 is MNHEY and CDR2 SMNVEV (reference sequence). The ends lost 6 bases at V and 3 bases at J; junction bases unmatched: 9. CDR3 length equals 15 residues. CDR3 in DNA: TGTGCCAGCAGGCCAAGACAGGGGACGGACACTGAAGCTTTCTTT. Its protein is CASRPRQGTDTEAFF.

The table lists this clonotype with a few counts. The V call is TRBV7-3, the J call TRBJ2-1, with D perhaps matching TRBD2 (5 bases). CDR3 length: 14 residues. Germline V gene sequence: CDR1 SGHTA, CDR2 FQGTGA. With 2 bases removed from V and 8 bases from J, the gap between germline ends came to 13 bases. The CDR3 sequence is CASSLRGRGDEQFF. In DNA, the CDR3 is TGTGCCAGCAGCTTACGAGGTCGGGGAGATGAGCAGTTCTTC.

The chain links TRBV9 to TRBJ2-1; 7 nucleotides match TRBD1. Germline V gives CDR1 SGDLS, CDR2 YYNGEE. CDR3 length: 21 amino acids. The V and J ends lost 4 bases and 1 base, in that order; junction bases with no gene match: 23. For the CDR3, the DNA is TGTGCCAGCAGCCCCAAGGTAGGCATAACGTTGTCGGGACAGTCCTACAATGAGCAGTTCTTC. Translated: CASSPKVGITLSGQSYNEQFF. Using reference TRBV9 and TRBJ2-1 for the parts outside the CDR3, the full variable domain is DSGVTQTPKHLITATGQRVTLRCSPRSGDLSVYWYQQSLDQGLQFLIQYYNGEERAKGNILERFSAQQFPDLHSELNLSSLELGDSALYFCASSPKVGITLSGQSYNEQFFGPGTRLTVL.

V usage is TRBV5-1 and J usage is TRBJ2-7; the match to TRBD1 covers 7 bases. Looked up from germline, CDR1 is SGHRS and CDR2 is YFSETQ. The CDR3 spans 14 residues. V was pared by 1 base and J by 4 bases, with 5 bases of the junction left unmatched. The CDR3 sequence: CASSLRGLTYEQYF. CDR3 sequence (DNA): TGCGCCAGCAGCTTGAGGGGGCTGACGTACGAGCAGTACTTC.

This rearrangement joins TRBV20-1 to TRBJ2-7; a weak D match, TRBD1 (6 bases). CDR1 is DFQATT and CDR2 is SNEGSKA in the germline V gene (reference sequence). The CDR3 extends over 14 amino acids. V gave up 2 bases and J gave up 0 bases, with 11 bases separating them. For the CDR3, the DNA is TGCAGTGCTAGATTTCGGGACAACTCCTACGAGCAGTACTTC. Encoded protein: CSARFRDNSYEQYF.

This clonotype was seen a handful of times. The gene calls are TRBV4-3 and TRBJ1-6; 10 bases fit TRBD1. CDR3 length equals 15 residues. V lost 1 base to trimming and J lost 7 bases; unmatched junction nucleotides: 1. Per the germline V gene, CDR1 is LGHNA and CDR2 is YSLEER. CDR3 protein: CASSQADRGNSPLHF. The CDR3, as DNA: TGCGCCAGCAGCCAAGCGGACAGGGGGAATTCACCCCTCCACTTT.

The chain uses TRBV20-1 and TRBJ2-3, with D hard to call. Trimming cost V 0 bases and J 2 bases, with 3 bases left between them. Germline V gene lookup returns CDR1 DFQATT and CDR2 SNEGSKA (reference sequence). This CDR3 has 12 amino acids. CDR3 region: CSARDPTDTQYF. The CDR3 DNA sequence: TGCAGTGCTAGAGACCCCACAGATACGCAGTATTTT.

V and J are TRBV10-3 and TRBJ2-7, with 7 bases that match TRBD1. The ends lost 5 bases at V and 3 bases at J; junction bases unmatched: 10. The CDR3 runs to 15 residues. Per germline, CDR1 ENHRY and CDR2 SYGVKD. CDR3 in DNA: TGTGCCATCAGTCGAGGGACAGAGCTAAACTACGAGCAGTACTTC. Translated: CAISRGTELNYEQYF.

V usage is TRBV6-1 and J usage is TRBJ1-2; unclear D gene. The CDR3 loop spans 11 amino acids. Germline-derived CDR1 and CDR2 are MNHNS and SASEGT. Trimming pared 4 bases from V and 5 bases from J, leaving 5 bases between. The CDR3 here is CASSVQYGYTF. In DNA form, the CDR3 reads TGTGCCAGCAGTGTCCAATATGGCTACACCTTC.

V usage is TRBV20-1 and J usage is TRBJ2-3; 7 nucleotides line up with TRBD2. After removal of 3 bases from V and 2 bases from J, the junction contained 2 bases not matched to a gene. CDR1 and CDR2 (germline): DFQATT, SNEGSKA (reference sequence). The CDR3 has 13 residues. The chain's CDR3 is CSARGGITDTQYF. The DNA of the CDR3 is TGCAGTGCTAGGGGGGGGATCACAGATACGCAGTATTTT.

V usage is TRBV29-1 and J usage is TRBJ2-1; D could derive from TRBD1 or TRBD2 (5 bases each). CDR3 length: 14 amino acids. The ends were cut back, 7 bases at V and 7 bases at J, with 20 bases in the middle. CDR1 and CDR2 from the germline V gene are SQVTM and ANQGSEA. The CDR3 spells CSAGFRDGKNEQFF. The CDR3 DNA reads as TGCAGCGCAGGATTCCGGGACGGTAAAAATGAGCAGTTCTTC.